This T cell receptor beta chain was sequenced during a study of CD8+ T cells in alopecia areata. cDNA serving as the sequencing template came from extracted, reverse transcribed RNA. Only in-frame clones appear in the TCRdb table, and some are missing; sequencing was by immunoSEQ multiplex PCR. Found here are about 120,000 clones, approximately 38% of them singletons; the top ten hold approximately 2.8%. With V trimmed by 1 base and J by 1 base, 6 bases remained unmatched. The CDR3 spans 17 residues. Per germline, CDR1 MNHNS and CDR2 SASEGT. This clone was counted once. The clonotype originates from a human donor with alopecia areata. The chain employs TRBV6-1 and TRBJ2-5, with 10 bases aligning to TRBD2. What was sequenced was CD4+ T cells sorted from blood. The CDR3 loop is CASSEGWLAGVQETQYF. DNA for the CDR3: TGTGCCAGCAGTGAAGGTTGGCTAGCGGGAGTCCAAGAGACCCAGTACTTC.